Detailed here is one TCR beta chain. What it binds is not known. V shed 4 bases and J 5 bases; nucleotides not matched to a gene: 8. Germline CDR1 reads LNHDA; CDR2 reads SQIVND (reference sequence). CDR3 length: 15 residues. No infections or other immune events were documented during collection. This sample stems from a study of identifying expanded T cells in peripheral blood. TCRdb's table, derived via immunoSEQ multiplex PCR, lists solely in-frame clones and lacks some. The sample has roughly 81,000 clones; 84% are singletons. Whole-study results and caveats: Differentially abundant clones: about 1.2 between replicates, roughly 16 at roughly 2 weeks, around 19 at four. Approximately 2-week clone count variance significantly increased as total template count grew.

Source material: blood. The chain is built from TRBV19 and TRBJ2-7; the match to TRBD1 covers 10 bases. The sequence was collected from a person aged 18 to 70 in good health. CDR3: CASSTRTGGKNEQYF. CDR3 DNA sequence: TGTGCCAGTAGTACAAGGACAGGGGGGAAAAACGAGCAGTACTTC.